This T cell receptor (beta chain) comes out of a study of shared clonotypes between healthy human individuals. Study-wide results and caveats: Non-shared clonotypes displayed generation probabilities falling below those of clonotypes present in all four donors. Clonotype sharing among donors was thought likely to change with sequencing depth. The diversity represented, both genetic and in exposure history, was limited by few donors.

The V gene end was trimmed by 7 bases and the J gene end by 7 bases; junction bases not matched to a gene: 14. Germline CDR1 and CDR2: MDHEN and SYDVKM. CDR3 size: 15 residues. Concerning this clone itself: Antigen specificity is unknown.

For each subset, genomic DNA was distributed in equal portions over several immunoSEQ plates. TCRdb keeps only in-frame clones here, not all; method: immunoSEQ multiplex PCR. The table has millions of clones, roughly 92% seen once. J is TRBJ2-7 and V is TRBV28, with 9 nucleotides matching TRBD1. This TCR was sampled from a man between 18 and 29 years old in good health. Sequencing was performed on naive CD4+ T cells sorted from blood. Subset given: CD45RA+ positively selected. This CDR3 reads CASIGPPGQGVEQYF. CDR3 DNA sequence: TGTGCCAGCATAGGCCCCCCGGGACAGGGTGTAGAGCAGTACTTC.